This T cell receptor beta chain was identified during a study of beta chain features in type 1 diabetes. Points from the study as a whole: A moderate, significant TCRB CDR3 shortening appeared in type 1 diabetes across four CD4+ subsets.

There are 14 residues in the CDR3. The germline gives CDR1 MGHDK, CDR2 SYGVNS. Unmatched junction bases numbered 5, after V lost 7 bases and J lost 4 bases. This clone was detected only a few times. What it recognizes is unknown. The sequenced template was cDNA made from the entire isolated RNA. Clones were sequenced by immunoSEQ multiplex PCR, and TCRdb holds only the in-frame ones, with some missing. The table lists some 330,000 clones, over 9.5% of them singletons. This chain joins TRBV25-1 and TRBJ2-5, with TRBD1 matching over 11 bases. The sample was naive CD4+ T cells from blood. The TCR comes from a woman aged 18 to 35 with type 1 diabetes. The CDR3 coding sequence is TGTGCCAGCACCGGGACAGGGGGAGTAGAGACCCAGTACTTC. It codes for CASTGTGGVETQYF.